Shown below are 12 T cell receptor beta chains from a single sample sequenced in a study of cytomegalovirus exposure and HLA in healthy donors. The PCR made use of 60 Vbeta and 13 Jbeta primers. Here immunoSEQ multiplex PCR was the method, and the copy in TCRdb shows in-frame clones only, minus some. The repertoire has fewer than 200,000 clones, over 80% of them found once; the top ten carry around 4.4%. Sequenced sample: PBMCs. These receptors all come from a woman in her fifties or sixties in good health and CMV-seropositive.

This chain uses TRBV7-8 with TRBJ1-6; D ambiguous. V was pared by 4 bases and J by 0 bases, with 16 bases between. Looked up from germline, CDR1 is SGHVS and CDR2 is FQNEAQ. The CDR3 runs to 18 residues. In DNA, the CDR3 is TGTGCCAGCAGCTCCCAGAGGGATCCCAGCTCCTATAATTCACCCCTCCACTTT. The encoded protein is CASSSQRDPSSYNSPLHF.

The chain is built from TRBV18 and TRBJ1-5, with D maybe TRBD1 (5 bases). CDR3 length equals 14 residues. CDR1 is KGHSH and CDR2 is LQKENI in the germline V gene. V dropped 1 base and J dropped 6 bases, with 10 bases sitting between them. CDR3 in amino acids: CASSPQGWVQPQHF. CDR3 coding DNA: TGTGCCAGCTCACCACAGGGGTGGGTTCAGCCCCAGCATTTT.

This clone was observed once. The J gene is TRBJ2-1, the V gene TRBV28; TRBD1 aligns across 9 bases. Trimming at V came to 6 bases and at J to 8 bases, leaving 5 bases not matched to a gene. This CDR3 is 13 amino acids long. Germline loops: CDR1 MDHEN, CDR2 SYDVKM. The CDR3 spells CASRKQGADEQFF. In DNA, the CDR3 is TGTGCCAGCAGAAAACAGGGGGCCGATGAGCAGTTCTTC.

J is TRBJ2-2 and V is TRBV5-4; 8 bases agree with TRBD1. Germline V gives CDR1 SGHNT, CDR2 YYREEE (reference sequence). CDR3 length equals 16 residues. Trimming removed 4 bases from V and 9 bases from J; junction bases left unmatched: 14. The DNA for the CDR3 is TGTGCCAGCAGCGTAGGACAGGGAATTGCAACCAGGGAGCTGTTTTTT. Protein product: CASSVGQGIATRELFF.

The rearrangement uses TRBV9 and TRBJ1-1, with 11 bases lining up with TRBD1. The CDR3 sequence is 15 residues long. Germline lookup yields CDR1 SGDLS and CDR2 YYNGEE. J gave up 5 bases and V 3 bases, and 6 bases lay outside the gene matches. CDR3: CASSARTGGGTEAFF. DNA of the CDR3: TGTGCCAGCAGCGCTAGGACAGGGGGCGGAACTGAAGCTTTCTTT. The whole variable domain, filled in from reference TRBV9 and TRBJ1-1, reads DSGVTQTPKHLITATGQRVTLRCSPRSGDLSVYWYQQSLDQGLQFLIQYYNGEERAKGNILERFSAQQFPDLHSELNLSSLELGDSALYFCASSARTGGGTEAFFGQGTRLTVV.

The chain couples TRBV5-1 to TRBJ2-1; TRBD1 agrees at 9 bases. There are 14 residues in the CDR3. Germline V gene lookup returns CDR1 SGHRS and CDR2 YFSETQ. The junction had 8 bases not matched to a gene; V was cut back by 4 bases and J by 9 bases. Written as DNA, the CDR3 is TGCGCCAGCAGCCCCGGACAGGGGTGGAGTGAGCAGTTCTTC. This codes for CASSPGQGWSEQFF.

The chain has TRBV27 and TRBJ1-1; D not certain. Germline CDR1 and CDR2: MNHEY and SMNVEV (reference sequence). The V and J ends lost 8 bases and 1 base respectively, with 11 bases between them. The CDR3 contains 13 residues. The CDR3 nucleotides read TGTGCCAGCCATCTCACGGGGAACACTGAAGCTTTCTTT. Amino acids: CASHLTGNTEAFF.

V usage is TRBV2 and J usage is TRBJ2-1; TRBD2 agrees at 11 bases. V lost 6 bases and J lost 8; bases outside the gene matches: 9. Germline V gives CDR1 SNHLY, CDR2 FYNNEI. The CDR3 totals 15 residues. In DNA, the CDR3 is TGTGCCAGCAGGATAGCGGGGGGGCACGTCGATGAGCAGTTCTTC. Protein sequence: CASRIAGGHVDEQFF. Using reference TRBV2 and TRBJ2-1 for the parts outside the CDR3, the full variable domain is EPEVTQTPSHQVTQMGQEVILRCVPISNHLYFYWYRQILGQKVEFLVSFYNNEISEKSEIFDDQFSVERPDGSNFTLKIRSTKLEDSAMYFCASRIAGGHVDEQFFGPGTRLTVL.

In its sample, this clone was seen once. The V gene is TRBV7-2, the J gene TRBJ1-5, with D tentatively TRBD1 (5 bases). V lost 3 bases and J 4 bases, leaving 13 bases between the germline ends. The CDR3 is 15 residues long. Per the germline V gene, CDR1 is SGHTA and CDR2 is FQGNSA. In DNA, the CDR3 is TGTGCCAGCAGCTTTAGTTCAGGGTCGAATCAGCCCCAGCATTTT. Its protein product is CASSFSSGSNQPQHF.

The V gene is TRBV7-3, the J gene TRBJ2-2; possibly TRBD1 for D (6 bases). The germline CDR1 and CDR2 sequences are SGHTA and FQGTGA. The CDR3 contains 15 residues. V was cut by 5 bases and J by 3 bases, with 13 bases left in between. The CDR3 nucleotides read TGTGCCAGCAGCCCGACAGGTTCGGACACCGGGGAGCTGTTTTTT. This gives the protein CASSPTGSDTGELFF.

This chain connects TRBV19 to TRBJ1-6, with D uncertain. The germline gives CDR1 LNHDA, CDR2 SQIVND (reference sequence). V gave up 2 bases and J gave up 8 bases, with 16 bases separating them. The CDR3 consists of 16 residues. The CDR3 loop reads CASSIRTGIYDSPLHF. The CDR3 DNA reads as TGTGCCAGTAGTATACGAACGGGGATATATGATTCACCCCTCCACTTT.

The chain has TRBV5-1 and TRBJ2-7; D is perhaps TRBD1 (6 bases). The CDR3 spans 14 residues. Between the trimmed V and J ends, which lost 0 bases and 6 bases, there was a span of 13 bases. Germline assignment: CDR1 SGHRS and CDR2 YFSETQ. The CDR3 is CASSLGSTGSEQYF. CDR3 sequence (DNA): TGCGCCAGCAGCTTGGGGTCTACAGGGAGCGAGCAGTACTTC.